Only a few counts were recorded for the clone carrying this T cell receptor (beta chain). CDR1 is MNHNY, CDR2 SVGAGI, per germline (reference sequence). This CDR3 region has 13 residues. Trimming at V came to 6 bases and at J to 4 bases, leaving 5 bases not matched to a gene. The data are from a study of control samples from healthy donors and cancer patients. The assay was immunoSEQ multiplex PCR, and TCRdb's table has in-frame clones only and misses some. The data contain tens of thousands of clones, approximately 78% of them singletons. Input material: PBMCs. The clonotype originates from a man aged 55 to 70 with colorectal cancer. The rearrangement joins TRBV6-6 to TRBJ1-2; 7 bases match TRBD1. DNA for the CDR3: TGTGCCAGCAGCCAGGGACAGATCTATGGCTACACCTTC. Residues: CASSQGQIYGYTF.